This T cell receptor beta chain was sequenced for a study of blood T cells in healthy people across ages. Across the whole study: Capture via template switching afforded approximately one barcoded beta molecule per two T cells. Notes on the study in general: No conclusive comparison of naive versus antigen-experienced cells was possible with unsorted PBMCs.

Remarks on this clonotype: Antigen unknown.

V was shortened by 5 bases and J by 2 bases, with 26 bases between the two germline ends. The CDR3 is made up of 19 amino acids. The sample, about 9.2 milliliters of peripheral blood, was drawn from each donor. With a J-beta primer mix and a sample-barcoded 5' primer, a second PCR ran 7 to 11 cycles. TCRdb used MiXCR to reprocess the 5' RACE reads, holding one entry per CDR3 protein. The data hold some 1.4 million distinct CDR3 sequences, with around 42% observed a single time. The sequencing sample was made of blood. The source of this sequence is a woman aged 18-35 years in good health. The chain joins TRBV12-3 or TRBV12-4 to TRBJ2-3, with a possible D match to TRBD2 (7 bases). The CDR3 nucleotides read TGTGCCAGCAGTCCCAGGTTGCTTGGACTAGGGGGTAACACAGATACGCAGTATTTT. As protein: CASSPRLLGLGGNTDTQYF.